This entry describes one T cell receptor (beta chain). Its target is not known. The data stem from a study of beta chain features in type 1 diabetes. On the study more broadly: Patients shared similar age, gender and cell yields with healthy donors. Study-wide results and limits: Researchers report that Type 1 diabetes patients had moderately but significantly shorter TCRB CDR3s across all four CD4+ subsets. Across patients, naive, central memory and Treg TCRB repertoires exhibited apparently greater similarity than was observed across healthy donors. The cDNA sequencing approach could over-represent high-TCR-expressing cells.

Germline V gene sequence: CDR1 MGHRA, CDR2 YSYEKL. Trimming took 4 bases from V and 3 from J; bases not matched to a gene: 3. The CDR3 runs to 15 residues. Sequenced material consisted of expressed TCRB transcripts (all of the isolated RNA was reverse transcribed). The method was immunoSEQ multiplex PCR; TCRdb's version includes in-frame clones alone and lacks a portion of them. The data show 430,000 or so clones, around 10% seen once. The J gene is TRBJ2-5, the V gene TRBV4-1; TRBD2 agrees at 12 bases. The TCR sequence derives from a woman in her late teens or twenties in good health. The specimen was naive CD4+ T cells from blood. The CDR3 DNA reads TGCGCCAGCAGCCTCCGACTAGCGGGGGAAGAGACCCAGTACTTC. It is translated as CASSLRLAGEETQYF.